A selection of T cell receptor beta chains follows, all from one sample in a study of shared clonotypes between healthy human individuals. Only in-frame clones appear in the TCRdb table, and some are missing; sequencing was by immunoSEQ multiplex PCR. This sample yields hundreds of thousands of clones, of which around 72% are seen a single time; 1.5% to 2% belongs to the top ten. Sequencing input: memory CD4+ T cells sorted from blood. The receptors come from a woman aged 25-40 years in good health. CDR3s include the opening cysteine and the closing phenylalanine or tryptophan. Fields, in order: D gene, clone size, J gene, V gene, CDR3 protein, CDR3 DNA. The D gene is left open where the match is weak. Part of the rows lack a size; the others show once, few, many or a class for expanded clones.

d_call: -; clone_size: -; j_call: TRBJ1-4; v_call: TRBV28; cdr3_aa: CASNLRGGREKLFF; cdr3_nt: TGTGCCAGCAATTTACGGGGGGGACGGGAAAAACTGTTTTTT
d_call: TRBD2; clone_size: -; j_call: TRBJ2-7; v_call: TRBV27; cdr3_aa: CASSFLTSGTYEQYF; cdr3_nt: TGTGCCAGCAGTTTTCTTACTAGCGGGACCTACGAGCAGTACTTC
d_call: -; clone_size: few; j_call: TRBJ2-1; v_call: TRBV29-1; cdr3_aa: CSVGRQAKNNEQFF; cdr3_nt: TGCAGCGTTGGGAGACAGGCCAAGAACAATGAGCAGTTCTTC
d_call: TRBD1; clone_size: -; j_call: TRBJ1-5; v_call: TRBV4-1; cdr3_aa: CASSRSRVRGVQPQHF; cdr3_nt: TGCGCCAGCAGCCGATCTAGGGTCAGGGGGGTTCAGCCCCAGCATTTT
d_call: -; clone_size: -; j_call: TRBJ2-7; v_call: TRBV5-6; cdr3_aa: CASSLVSSTRSEQYF; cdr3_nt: TGTGCCAGCAGCTTGGTTTCTAGCACGCGTAGCGAGCAGTACTTC
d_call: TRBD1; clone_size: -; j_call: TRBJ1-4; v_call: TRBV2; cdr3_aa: CASRNRGINEKLFF; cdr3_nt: TGTGCCAGCAGGAACAGGGGAATAAATGAAAAACTGTTTTTT
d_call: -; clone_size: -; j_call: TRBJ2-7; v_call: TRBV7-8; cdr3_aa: CASSLTVFSYEQYF; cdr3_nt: TGTGCCAGCAGCTTAACAGTCTTCTCCTACGAGCAGTACTTC
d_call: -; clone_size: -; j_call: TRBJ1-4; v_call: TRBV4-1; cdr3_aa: CASSQDPSRKLFF; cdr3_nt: TGCGCCAGCAGCCAAGATCCGTCTAGGAAACTGTTTTTT
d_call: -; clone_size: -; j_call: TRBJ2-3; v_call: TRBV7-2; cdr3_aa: CASSSRGSETDTQYF; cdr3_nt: TGTGCCAGCAGCTCTCGGGGGAGCGAGACAGATACGCAGTATTTT
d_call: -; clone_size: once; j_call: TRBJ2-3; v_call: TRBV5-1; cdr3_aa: CASSLARGSGSSRLYF; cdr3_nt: TGCGCCAGCAGCTTGGCCAGGGGTAGCGGAAGTAGCCGGTTGTATTTT
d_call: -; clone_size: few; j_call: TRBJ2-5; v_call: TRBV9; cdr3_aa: CASSVGTGETQYF; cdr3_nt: TGTGCCAGCAGCGTAGGAACGGGAGAGACCCAGTACTTC
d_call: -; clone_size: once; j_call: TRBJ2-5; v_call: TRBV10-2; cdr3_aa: CASSDTGGGETQYF; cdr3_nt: TGCGCCAGCAGTGACACGGGCGGTGGCGAGACCCAGTACTTC
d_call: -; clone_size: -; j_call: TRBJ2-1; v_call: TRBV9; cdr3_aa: CASSVAGRVSYNEQFF; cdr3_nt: TGTGCCAGCAGCGTAGCCGGACGCGTCTCCTACAATGAGCAGTTCTTC
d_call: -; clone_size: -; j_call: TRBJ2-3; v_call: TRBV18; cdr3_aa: CASSPQGGTDTQYF; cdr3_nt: TGTGCCAGCTCACCACAGGGAGGTACAGATACGCAGTATTTT
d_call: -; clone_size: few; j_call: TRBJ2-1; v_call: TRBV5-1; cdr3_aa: CASSYTSSAYNEQFF; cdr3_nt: TGCGCCAGCAGTTACACCTCCTCGGCCTACAATGAGCAGTTCTTC
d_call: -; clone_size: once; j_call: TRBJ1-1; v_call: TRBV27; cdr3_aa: CASSLYIYTEAFF; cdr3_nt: TGTGCCAGCAGTTTATATATCTACACTGAAGCTTTCTTT
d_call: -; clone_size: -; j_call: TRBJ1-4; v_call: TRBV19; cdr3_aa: CASSAMTGPNEKLFF; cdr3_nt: TGTGCCAGTAGTGCTATGACAGGACCGAATGAAAAACTGTTTTTT
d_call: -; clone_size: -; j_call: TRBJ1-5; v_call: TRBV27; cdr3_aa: CASSQITGPQHF; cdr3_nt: TGTGCCAGCAGTCAAATAACAGGCCCCCAGCATTTT
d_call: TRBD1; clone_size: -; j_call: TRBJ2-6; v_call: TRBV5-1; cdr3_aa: CASSPSTGQALSGANVLTF; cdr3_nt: TGCGCCAGCAGCCCCTCAACGGGACAGGCCCTCTCTGGGGCCAACGTCCTGACTTTC
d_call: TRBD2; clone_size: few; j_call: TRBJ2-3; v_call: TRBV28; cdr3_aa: CASSLYLAADTQYF; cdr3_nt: TGTGCCAGCAGTTTATACCTAGCGGCAGATACGCAGTATTTT
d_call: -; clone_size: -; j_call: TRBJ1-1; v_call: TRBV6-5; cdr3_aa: CASSFLKGGTEAFF; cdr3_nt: TGTGCCAGCAGTTTTCTTAAGGGTGGCACTGAAGCTTTCTTT
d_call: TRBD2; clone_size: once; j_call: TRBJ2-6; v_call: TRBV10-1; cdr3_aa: CASSAGGSGANVLTF; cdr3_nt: TGCGCCAGTAGTGCGGGGGGCTCTGGGGCCAACGTCCTGACTTTC